These T cell receptor beta chains were read from a single sample in a study of OX40 agonist ivuxolimab in advanced cancers. Profiled with immunoSEQ multiplex PCR; TCRdb holds only in-frame clones, not every one. The data hold tens of thousands of clones, with around 85% observed a single time. This sample comprised CD4+ or CD8+ T cells sorted from blood, obtained in a trial of the OX40 agonist ivuxolimab. The receptors come from an adult with an advanced solid tumor such as melanoma, head and neck, liver or kidney cancer. The CDR3 runs from the conserved cysteine through the conserved F or W. A D gene is named only where the DNA matches it firmly. Not all rows give a size; the values are once, few, many and, for expanded clones, a class.

V gene	D gene	clone size	J gene	CDR3 protein	CDR3 DNA
TRBV5-1	-	-	TRBJ1-1	CASSLAVVGTEAFF	TGCGCCAGCAGCTTGGCCGTGGTAGGAACTGAAGCTTTCTTT
TRBV4-3	TRBD1	few	TRBJ2-7	CASSQEGYRGLYEQYF	TGCGCCAGCAGCCAGGAGGGATACAGGGGGCTTTACGAGCAGTACTTC
TRBV5-6	-	-	TRBJ1-5	CASSWKLGADQPQHF	TGTGCCAGCAGCTGGAAGCTGGGGGCGGATCAGCCCCAGCATTTT
TRBV2	TRBD1	-	TRBJ2-3	CASSPGTGGLTDTQYF	TGTGCCAGCAGTCCCGGGACAGGGGGCTTGACAGATACGCAGTATTTT
TRBV30	-	-	TRBJ1-3	CAWADSRSGNTIYF	TGTGCCTGGGCTGACAGTCGCTCTGGAAACACCATATATTTT
TRBV30	-	-	TRBJ2-7	CAWKRRRGTREQYF	TGTGCCTGGAAAAGACGGCGGGGTACGAGGGAGCAGTACTTC
TRBV4-1	-	-	TRBJ1-5	CASSQDLSSVKAQHF	TGCGCCAGCAGCCAAGATTTGTCCAGCGTTAAAGCCCAGCATTTT
TRBV27	TRBD1	-	TRBJ1-5	CASSRQGALYQPQHF	TGTGCCAGCAGTCGACAGGGGGCCCTTTATCAGCCCCAGCATTTT
TRBV9	TRBD1	-	TRBJ2-7	CASSTGQVTYEQYF	TGTGCCAGCAGCACCGGACAGGTTACCTACGAGCAGTACTTC
TRBV5-1	-	-	TRBJ2-3	CASSLRNGQRDTQYF	TGCGCCAGCAGCTTGAGAAACGGGCAAAGAGATACGCAGTATTTT
TRBV9	TRBD1	-	TRBJ1-2	CASSPSRQGGYGYTF	TGTGCCAGCAGCCCCTCCCGCCAGGGGGGCTATGGCTACACCTTC
TRBV2	TRBD2	-	TRBJ2-7	CASSEGTSSYEQYF	TGTGCCAGCAGTGAAGGGACTAGCTCCTACGAGCAGTACTTC
TRBV12-5	-	-	TRBJ1-2	CASGFDSVDTF	TGTGCTAGTGGTTTTGACTCGGTGGATACCTTC
TRBV5-1	TRBD2	-	TRBJ2-1	CASSLQAGGQGEQFF	TGCGCCAGCAGCTTGCAAGCGGGGGGGCAGGGTGAGCAGTTCTTC
TRBV7-8	-	-	TRBJ1-5	CASSLRGTDQPQHF	TGTGCCAGCAGCTTAAGGGGAACGGATCAGCCCCAGCATTTT
TRBV19	TRBD1	-	TRBJ1-4	CASSNRGATNEKLFF	TGTGCCAGTAGCAACAGGGGGGCAACTAATGAAAAACTGTTTTTT
TRBV5-1	-	few	TRBJ1-2	CASSLAGWGTDYGYTF	TGCGCCAGCAGCTTGGCCGGGTGGGGAACCGACTATGGCTACACCTTC
TRBV5-1	TRBD1	-	TRBJ2-5	CASSRGTGEETQYF	TGCGCCAGCAGTAGGGGGACAGGGGAGGAGACCCAGTACTTC
TRBV6-1	-	-	TRBJ1-1	CASSEAGGRTEAFF	TGTGCCAGCAGTGAAGCAGGGGGTAGAACTGAAGCTTTCTTT
TRBV18	-	-	TRBJ2-7	CASSLLRGSYEQYF	TGTGCCAGCTCACTTCTAAGGGGCTCCTACGAGCAGTACTTC
TRBV29-1	-	-	TRBJ1-4	CSVEDVRAVRGHNEKLFF	TGCAGCGTTGAAGATGTTCGGGCAGTAAGGGGTCACAATGAAAAACTGTTTTTT
TRBV2	TRBD1	few	TRBJ1-5	CASSELGQGLQPQHF	TGTGCCAGCAGTGAATTAGGACAGGGGTTACAGCCCCAGCATTTT